This TCR beta chain was retrieved from a study of shared clonotypes between healthy human individuals. The study's findings and limits: The genetic and exposure-history diversity represented was limited by few donors. Naive subsets, compared against memory subsets, generally had larger estimated richness values. For sorted subsets, rarefaction showed incomplete sequencing despite large depth.

Sequencing used immunoSEQ multiplex PCR; TCRdb keeps in-frame clones, though not all of them. The table shows roughly 2 million clones, with more than 90% occurring only once. Notes on this clone: Its specificity is not known.

Trimming pared 1 base from V and 3 bases from J, leaving 10 bases between. The germline gives CDR1 SGHTS, CDR2 YDEGEE. The CDR3 is 14 residues long. Healthy and HIV-negative, the adult donors had no recent acute infections or vaccinations. The source material was naive CD4+ T cells sorted from blood. Sample subset: CD45RA+ positively selected. The chain joins TRBV5-8 to TRBJ2-5; D may be TRBD2 (6 bases). This TCR came from a man between 18 and 29 years old in good health. CDR3 sequence (DNA): TGTGCCAGCAGCTTGAGACTAGTTGAAGAGACCCAGTACTTC. Its protein product is CASSLRLVEETQYF.